This TCR beta chain was retrieved from a study of blood T cell repertoires in COVID-19. Study background: From the United States, Italy and Spain came samples of acute and convalescent COVID-19.

Original methodology: For nucleated cells, counts were estimated from reference gene primer amplification. Profiled with immunoSEQ multiplex PCR; TCRdb holds only in-frame clones, not every one. That table gives V, J and clone size, and the DNA gave D and trimming. The sample carries 250,000 to 350,000 clones, around 88% recorded once. V dropped 5 bases and J dropped 4 bases, with 14 bases sitting between them. CDR3 length: 14 residues. Looked up from germline, CDR1 is SGHRS and CDR2 is YFSETQ. Material: PBMCs or T cells enriched from blood (not recorded which). The TCR sequence derives from a woman between 40 and 55 years old who had recovered from COVID-19. The chain combines TRBV5-1 with TRBJ2-3, with D hard to call. CDR3 residues: CASRSRVSADTQYF. The CDR3 DNA reads TGCGCCAGCAGGTCTCGGGTTTCGGCAGATACGCAGTATTTT.